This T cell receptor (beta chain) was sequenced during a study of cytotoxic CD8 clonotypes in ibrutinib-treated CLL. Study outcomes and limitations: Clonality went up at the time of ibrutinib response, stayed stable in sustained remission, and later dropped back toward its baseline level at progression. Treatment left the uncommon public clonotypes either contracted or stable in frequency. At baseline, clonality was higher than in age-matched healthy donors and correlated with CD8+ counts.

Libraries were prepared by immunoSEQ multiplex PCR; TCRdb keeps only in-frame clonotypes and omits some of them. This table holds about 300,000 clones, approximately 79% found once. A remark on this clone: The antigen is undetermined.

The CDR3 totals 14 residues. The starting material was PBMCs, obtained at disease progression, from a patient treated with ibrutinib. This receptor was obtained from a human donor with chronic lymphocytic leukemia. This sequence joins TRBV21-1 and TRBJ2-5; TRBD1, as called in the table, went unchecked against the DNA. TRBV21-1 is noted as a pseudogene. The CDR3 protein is CASLKRQIQETQYF. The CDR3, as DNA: TGTGCCAGCCTCAAACGACAGATCCAAGAGACCCAGTACTTC.